This is a list of T cell receptor beta chains from one sample in a study of blood T cell repertoires in COVID-19. Profiled with immunoSEQ multiplex PCR; TCRdb holds only in-frame clones, not every one. The sample consists of hundreds of thousands of clones, approximately 88% of them appearing once. The source material was peripheral blood. Receptors originate from a woman between 70 and 85 years old with COVID-19, enrolled during active disease. CDR3s include the opening cysteine and the closing phenylalanine or tryptophan. D genes are given only for firm matches. For some rows the clone size is stated as once, few or many, or as a class when expanded; others skip it.

size	V	J	D	DNA	CDR3
NA	TRBV9	TRBJ2-5	TRBD2	TGTGCCAGCAGCGTAGCCCCCACTAGCGGCCAAGAGACCCAGTACTTC	CASSVAPTSGQETQYF
NA	TRBV3-1/TRBV3-2	TRBJ1-4	NA	TGTGCCAGCAGCCAAGGAGGAGGGGAGGGACTGTTTTTT	CASSQGGGEGLFF
NA	TRBV4-2	TRBJ2-1	NA	TGTGCCAGCAGCCTCGGGGGTAATGAGCAGTTCTTC	CASSLGGNEQFF
NA	TRBV19	TRBJ1-1	TRBD1	TGTGCCAGCCATCAGGGGGCGCAAGCTGAAGCTTTCTTT	CASHQGAQAEAFF
once	TRBV5-4	TRBJ2-1	TRBD2	TGTGCCAGCAGCTTGGCTAGCGGGAGATCCTACAATGAGCAGTTCTTC	CASSLASGRSYNEQFF
NA	TRBV28	TRBJ1-2	TRBD1	TGTGCCAGCAGTCCACCCCCAGGGGGCGCGGGTGGCTACACCTTC	CASSPPPGGAGGYTF
NA	TRBV5-6	TRBJ2-1	NA	TGTGCCAGCAGCCCTTTCTTTTTTAGCTTAGGGGACAATGAGCAGTTCTTC	CASSPFFFSLGDNEQFF
few	TRBV4-3	TRBJ1-5	NA	TGCGCCAGCAGCCCCTTACCGGGCAATCAGCCCCAGCATTTT	CASSPLPGNQPQHF
NA	TRBV5-1	TRBJ2-5	TRBD1	TGCGCCAGCAGCCGACAGGGGGCCCAAGAGACCCAGTACTTC	CASSRQGAQETQYF
NA	TRBV27	TRBJ2-1	NA	TGTGCCAGCAGTCTACGGGAGTCTCTCTACAATGAGCAGTTCTTC	CASSLRESLYNEQFF
NA	TRBV28	TRBJ1-6	NA	TGTGCCAGCCGGGGAAATTCACCCCTCCACTTT	CASRGNSPLHF
NA	TRBV9	TRBJ2-7	TRBD1	TGTGCCAGCAGCGCACGACAGGGGCCCTACGAGCAGTACTTC	CASSARQGPYEQYF
NA	TRBV7-9	TRBJ1-3	TRBD1	TGTGCCAGCAGCTTGCCCTCAGGGGGCGCCGCTGGAAACACCATATATTTT	CASSLPSGGAAGNTIYF
NA	TRBV28	TRBJ1-2	TRBD1	TGTGCCAGCTCGACAGGGTACTATGGCTACACCTTC	CASSTGYYGYTF
NA	TRBV29-1	TRBJ1-2	NA	TGCAGCGTTGAAGATAGGAGGGGATCTAACTATGGCTACACCTTC	CSVEDRRGSNYGYTF
NA	TRBV27	TRBJ2-1	TRBD2	TGTGCCAGCAGTTCCCGGACTAGCGGGACATTCTACAATGAGCAGTTCTTC	CASSSRTSGTFYNEQFF
NA	TRBV6-6	TRBJ1-2	NA	TGTGCCAGCAGTTCCGACTATAACTATGGCTACACCTTC	CASSSDYNYGYTF
NA	TRBV14	TRBJ2-1	NA	TGTGCCAGCAGCCAATCAGTCTTTTCTGCGTTCTTC	CASSQSVFSAFF
NA	TRBV7-2	TRBJ2-7	NA	TGTGCCAGCAGCTTAGTCCCTAGTACGAGCGAGCAGTACTTC	CASSLVPSTSEQYF
NA	TRBV3-1/TRBV3-2	TRBJ2-7	TRBD1	TGTGCCAGCAGCCTGGGGACAGGGACCTACGAGCAGTACTTC	CASSLGTGTYEQYF
NA	TRBV28	TRBJ1-5	TRBD1	TGTGCCAGCTCGACAGGGGCCCTTGGGCCCCAGCATTTT	CASSTGALGPQHF
NA	TRBV19	TRBJ1-5	NA	TGTGCCAGTAGTACCCAAACAGGGAATCAGCCCCAGCATTTT	CASSTQTGNQPQHF
NA	TRBV7-6	TRBJ2-3	TRBD2	TGTGCCAGCAGCTCTTATCTAGCGGGAGGGCCGCCAGATACGCAGTATTTT	CASSSYLAGGPPDTQYF
NA	TRBV6-4	TRBJ2-3	TRBD1	TGTGCCAGCAGTTTAACAGGGGTAGATACGCAGTATTTT	CASSLTGVDTQYF
once	TRBV2	TRBJ2-3	NA	TGTGCCAGCAGTGAGGCAGGAGGGACAGATACGCAGTATTTT	CASSEAGGTDTQYF